These T cell receptor beta chains were read from a single sample in a study of blood T cell repertoires in COVID-19. Sequenced by immunoSEQ multiplex PCR; TCRdb stores in-frame clones only, minus some. The sample has approximately 300,000 clones; about 90% are singletons. Input material: peripheral blood. These receptors were collected from a woman in her 40s with acute or convalescent COVID-19. Both conserved end residues are part of each CDR3. The D gene is left open where the match is weak. Size tells how often a clone was seen (once, few, many) or the class of an expanded clone, and some rows leave it out.

V gene	D gene	clone size	J gene	CDR3 DNA	CDR3 protein
TRBV29-1	-	-	TRBJ1-2	TGCAGCGTGGGCGGTGTGGGGGCATTAGGCGGCTACACCTTC	CSVGGVGALGGYTF
TRBV2	TRBD1	once	TRBJ1-6	TGTGCCAGCAGTTGGGACAGAAATAATTCACCCCTCCACTTT	CASSWDRNNSPLHF
TRBV19	-	-	TRBJ1-1	TGTGCCAGTAGAAGACACGGGATGAACACTGAAGCTTTCTTT	CASRRHGMNTEAFF
TRBV5-1	-	-	TRBJ1-6	TGCGCCAGCAGCTTGGGTGCATCGGGGATCTATAATTCACCCCTCCACTTT	CASSLGASGIYNSPLHF
TRBV29-1	-	-	TRBJ1-2	TGCAGCGTTGAAGATCCGCAGGGGCATGGCTACACCTTC	CSVEDPQGHGYTF
TRBV29-1	-	-	TRBJ2-1	TGCAGCGTTGCGATGGGGCAGGCTTACAATGAGCAGTTCTTC	CSVAMGQAYNEQFF
TRBV2	-	-	TRBJ1-2	TGTGCCAGCATCCCGACAGTTTTTAACTATGGCTACACCTTC	CASIPTVFNYGYTF
TRBV2	TRBD1	once	TRBJ1-2	TGTGCCAGCAGTCTCGCCAGGGGGGATAACTATGGCTACACCTTC	CASSLARGDNYGYTF
TRBV19	TRBD1	-	TRBJ1-3	TGTGCCAGTAGTCCGACAGGGAGCTCTGGAAACACCATATATTTT	CASSPTGSSGNTIYF
TRBV11-2	-	-	TRBJ1-2	TGTGCCAGCAGCTTAGATACATTATATGGCTACACCTTC	CASSLDTLYGYTF
TRBV7-7	TRBD2	-	TRBJ2-1	TGTGCCAGCAGCGCCTATCAGCGGGGGTGGGATGAGCAGTTCTTC	CASSAYQRGWDEQFF
TRBV2	-	-	TRBJ2-5	TGTGCCAGCACCCCTCAGGGGGGTAACCAAGAGACCCAGTACTTC	CASTPQGGNQETQYF
TRBV4-1	-	-	TRBJ1-6	TGCGCCAGCAGCCAAGTCCATGGGGGCGTTTCACCCCTCCACTTT	CASSQVHGGVSPLHF
TRBV30	-	-	TRBJ1-1	TGTGCCTGGAATAACGATGGACAGCTATGGCCTAGCACTGAAGCTTTCTTT	CAWNNDGQLWPSTEAFF
TRBV6-5	-	-	TRBJ1-5	TGTGCCAGCGGGCGGGGGGATCAGCCCCAGCATTTT	CASGRGDQPQHF
TRBV23-1	-	-	TRBJ1-1	TGCGCCAGCAGTCTACCGACAGTGAACACTGAAGCTTTCTTT	CASSLPTVNTEAFF
TRBV19	-	-	TRBJ1-5	TGTGCCAGTAGTGCCGGGACAACCAGCAATCAGCCCCAGCATTTT	CASSAGTTSNQPQHF
TRBV5-4	-	-	TRBJ1-1	TGTGCCAGCAGCTTACGGGGGTATTCGAACACTGAAGCTTTCTTT	CASSLRGYSNTEAFF
TRBV5-5	-	-	TRBJ1-6	TGTGCCAGCAGAGCGCGGGGGGCCCGGAATTCACCCCTCCACTTT	CASRARGARNSPLHF
TRBV30	-	-	TRBJ1-5	TGTGCCTGGAGTGCCCCGGGGGGAGGGAGCAATCAGCCCCAGCATTTT	CAWSAPGGGSNQPQHF
TRBV25-1	TRBD1	-	TRBJ1-4	TGTGCCAGCAGTGTGTGGGACAGAGGACCAACTAATGAAAAACTGTTTTTT	CASSVWDRGPTNEKLFF
TRBV27	-	-	TRBJ1-6	TGTGCCAGCAGTTTCGGCGGTACCTATAATTCACCCCTCCACTTT	CASSFGGTYNSPLHF
TRBV27	TRBD1	-	TRBJ1-5	TGTGCCAGCAGTTTAGGGACAGGGGGCAATCAGCCCCAGCATTTT	CASSLGTGGNQPQHF
TRBV7-2	TRBD2	-	TRBJ2-1	TGTGCCAGCAGCTTGTGGACTAGCGGGGGTAGTGGTGAGCAGTTCTTC	CASSLWTSGGSGEQFF
TRBV6-5	-	-	TRBJ2-5	TGTGCCAGCTGCGTACACGGCGGATCGGGAGAGACCCAGTACTTC	CASCVHGGSGETQYF
TRBV5-1	-	-	TRBJ2-5	TGCGCCAGCGAGGGATGGGAAGAGACCCAGTACTTC	CASEGWEETQYF
TRBV2	-	-	TRBJ1-1	TGTGCCAGCAGTGATGTGTTGGGAGGGACTGAAGCTTTCTTT	CASSDVLGGTEAFF
TRBV5-4	TRBD1	-	TRBJ2-5	TGTGCCAGCAGCTACGGACAGGGGGAGACCCAGTACTTC	CASSYGQGETQYF
TRBV3-1/TRBV3-2	-	-	TRBJ1-2	TGTGCCAGCAGCCAAGATCGGGACTGGGGTGGCTACACCTTC	CASSQDRDWGGYTF
TRBV19	-	-	TRBJ1-1	TGTGCCAGTAGTATAGGTCGTCGGGTCACTGAAGCTTTCTTT	CASSIGRRVTEAFF
TRBV5-1	TRBD1	-	TRBJ1-6	TGCGCCAGCAGCTTGTCGACAGGGGCTAATTCACCCCTCCACTTT	CASSLSTGANSPLHF
TRBV6-1	-	-	TRBJ1-1	TGTGCCAGCAGTGATCACGAGGGTGTAGCTGAAGCTTTCTTT	CASSDHEGVAEAFF
TRBV29-1	-	-	TRBJ1-2	TGCAGCGTTTCGACGGAGTTCTCTAACTATGGCTACACCTTC	CSVSTEFSNYGYTF
TRBV4-1	-	once	TRBJ1-5	TGCGCCAGCAGCCAAGGATATGGACTGCCAAATAGCAATCAGCCCCAGCATTTT	CASSQGYGLPNSNQPQHF
TRBV2	TRBD1	-	TRBJ1-4	TGTGCCAGATGGACAGGGCAGGTTGGTGAAAAACTGTTTTTT	CARWTGQVGEKLFF
TRBV27	-	-	TRBJ1-2	TGTGCCAGCAGTTTCGCCGCGACAGGTGATGGCTACACCTTC	CASSFAATGDGYTF
TRBV5-1	-	-	TRBJ1-1	TGCGCCAGCAGGAACCTCGGGGTGAACACTGAAGCTTTCTTT	CASRNLGVNTEAFF
TRBV5-1	-	-	TRBJ2-2	TGCGCCAGCAGCTTGGGGAGACCCACCGGGGAGCTGTTTTTT	CASSLGRPTGELFF
TRBV24-1	TRBD1	-	TRBJ2-2	TGTGCCACCAGTGATACCGGGACAGGGGTTAGCGGGGAGCTGTTTTTT	CATSDTGTGVSGELFF
TRBV7-6	TRBD2	-	TRBJ2-3	TGTGCCAGCAGCTTAGTTGCGGGGGGGCCGCTCACAGATACGCAGTATTTT	CASSLVAGGPLTDTQYF
TRBV11-2	TRBD1	-	TRBJ1-4	TGTGCCAGCAGCCCCACTAGGACAGGGCAAAATGAAAAACTGTTTTTT	CASSPTRTGQNEKLFF
TRBV21-1	-	-	TRBJ1-2	TGTGCCAGCAGCAAAGGTGTGGGTCAGGGGCAGGGCTATGGCTACACCTTC	CASSKGVGQGQGYGYTF
TRBV2	TRBD1	-	TRBJ1-2	TGTGCCAGCAGTTTCGAATACGGACAGGCACGGGGCTACACCTTC	CASSFEYGQARGYTF
TRBV19	TRBD1	-	TRBJ2-2	TGTGCCAGTACCAAATTTTCCCCCGGGACAGGGAACACCGGGGAGCTGTTTTTT	CASTKFSPGTGNTGELFF
TRBV7-2	TRBD2	-	TRBJ2-3	TGTGCCAGCAGCTTGGGACTACACCCCGCAGATACGCAGTATTTT	CASSLGLHPADTQYF